The clone carrying this T cell receptor beta chain was detected many times. Its specificity is unknown. Molecular barcoded adaptors covering alpha/delta and beta/gamma chains were used on around 370 ng RNA. TCRdb used MiXCR to reprocess the reads, holding one entry per CDR3 protein. Here the sample spans 39,000 or so distinct CDR3 sequences, 10% to 15% being singletons. This record belongs to a study of read filtering for tumor transcriptome and immune sequencing. About the study: By R-ISS, stages I, II and III held approximately 8, 16 and 7 patients. Study conclusions and caveats: Around 80% of IR-seq clonotypes had a single read, yet these held around 3.3% of reads. The CD138-negative fraction was mixed bone marrow immune cells, not pure T cells.

The CDR3 runs 16 residues. Germline V gene data show CDR1 as SQVTM and CDR2 as ANQGSEA. Trimming pared 7 bases from V and 0 bases from J, leaving 19 bases between. The J gene is TRBJ2-1, the V gene TRBV29-1; D is perhaps TRBD2 (6 bases). The TCR comes from a donor aged 40 or over with multiple myeloma. Sequencing was performed on a population of CD138-negative cells sorted from bone marrow. CDR3 bases: TGCAGCGGTGGACGGTGGGACTCCTACTCCTACAATGAGCAGTTCTTC. The encoded protein is CSGGRWDSYSYNEQFF.